A single sample gave rise to the 18 T cell receptor beta chains below, sequenced in a study of human T cells and chemical hapten exposure. TCRdb itself ran the RACE reads through MiXCR, one entry per CDR3 protein. The sample records some 180,000 distinct CDR3 sequences, around a quarter being singletons. The time point was: patch test 3, about 24 weeks after DPC sensitization. Sample treatment: therapeutic diphenylcyclopropenone sensitization with weekly scalp DPC. The sample in question was whole blood, obtained in connection with sensitization to the hapten diphenylcyclopropenone (DPC). The receptors originated from a middle-aged woman with alopecia areata. Some clones in this sample may be carry-over from other donors' samples.

The rearrangement uses TRBV20-1 and TRBJ2-1, with 13 bases that match TRBD2. Germline V gene lookup returns CDR1 DFQATT and CDR2 SNEGSKA (reference sequence). The CDR3 is made up of 14 amino acids. The CDR3 protein is CSVLETSGRNEQFF. The DNA for the CDR3 is TGCAGCGTCTTGGAGACTAGCGGGAGGAATGAGCAGTTCTTC.

This clonotype was counted between two and nine times. V and J are TRBV6-6 and TRBJ1-1; no clear D gene. The germline V gene has CDR1 MNHNY and CDR2 SVGAGI (reference sequence). The CDR3 is 13 amino acids. V shed 3 bases and J shed 4 bases, with 9 bases lying between them. The CDR3 sequence: CASSYSTSTEAFF. CDR3 DNA sequence: TGTGCCAGCAGTTATTCGACGAGCACTGAAGCTTTCTTT.

This clonotype was picked up a small number of times. The chain uses TRBV18 and TRBJ2-7; the match to TRBD2 covers 10 bases. The V and J ends lost 5 bases and 4 bases, in that order; junction bases with no gene match: 8. The CDR3 sequence is 15 residues long. Germline V gene lookup returns CDR1 KGHSH and CDR2 LQKENI. The CDR3 is CASSSSGGSGYEQYF. The CDR3, as DNA: TGTGCCAGCTCATCTAGCGGGGGTTCGGGGTACGAGCAGTACTTC. The full variable domain, rest sourced from reference TRBV18 and TRBJ2-7, is NAGVMQNPRHLVRRRGQEARLRCSPMKGHSHVYWYRQLPEEGLKFMVYLQKENIIDESGMPKERFSAEFPKEGPSILRIQQVVRGDSAAYFCASSSSGGSGYEQYFGPGTRLTVT.

The chain joins TRBV7-2 to TRBJ2-1; D unclear. Trimming removed 5 bases from V and 5 bases from J, with 13 bases in between. Germline CDR1 reads SGHTA; CDR2 reads FQGNSA. This CDR3 spans 14 amino acids. Here the CDR3 DNA reads TGTGCCAGCAGCCCGAACACCGGCAACAATGAGCAGTTCTTC. This encodes CASSPNTGNNEQFF.

A few counts support this clonotype. The V and J genes are TRBV3-1 and TRBJ2-7, with 12 bases that match TRBD2. This CDR3 contains 18 residues. CDR1 is LGHDT, CDR2 YNNKEL, per germline (reference sequence). Trimming at V came to 1 base and at J to 2 bases, leaving 9 bases not matched to a gene. CDR3 coding DNA: TGTGCCAGCAGCCAAGTCCCTAGCGGGAGGGCCAGAGCCTACGAGCAGTACTTC. This gives the protein CASSQVPSGRARAYEQYF.

The chain combines TRBV6-4 with TRBJ2-3; 9 nucleotides agree with TRBD2. V lost 2 bases, J lost 1 base, and 1 base stayed unmatched. From germline, CDR1 is MRHNA and CDR2 SNTAGT. The CDR3 spans 15 residues. CDR3 sequence reads: CASSDASGGTDTQYF. Written as DNA, the CDR3 is TGTGCCAGCAGTGACGCTAGCGGGGGCACAGATACGCAGTATTTT.

J is TRBJ2-5 and V is TRBV29-1; 7 bases line up with TRBD1. V shed 3 bases and J 1 base; nucleotides not matched to a gene: 5. This CDR3 region has 14 residues. The V gene's germline CDR1 is SQVTM and CDR2 ANQGSEA. The DNA of the CDR3 is TGCAGCGTTGATAAGGGGGCCCCCCAAGAGACCCAGTACTTC. Protein: CSVDKGAPQETQYF.

This clonotype was detected ten times or more. This CDR3 reads CATSDPTSGPGELFF. The CDR3 DNA reads as TGTGCCACCAGTGACCCCACTAGCGGCCCCGGGGAGCTGTTTTTT. The chain has TRBV24-1 and TRBJ2-2; TRBD2 aligns across 8 bases. This CDR3 region has 15 residues. Germline-derived CDR1 and CDR2 are KGHDR and SFDVKD. V gave up 4 bases and J gave up 6 bases; unmatched junction bases: 6.

The CDR3 here is CASSQDSVAAYNEQFF. Written as DNA, the CDR3 is TGTGCCAGCAGCCAAGATTCGGTAGCGGCCTACAATGAGCAGTTCTTC. The V call is TRBV4-2, the J call TRBJ2-1; TRBD2 might be the D (6 bases). This CDR3 has 16 residues. With 0 bases removed from V and 2 bases from J, the gap between germline ends came to 11 bases. Germline V gene sequence: CDR1 LGHNA, CDR2 YNFKEQ.

This clonotype was seen a few times. This rearrangement joins TRBV14 to TRBJ2-7; D not resolved. This CDR3 spans 13 amino acids. Trimming cost V 2 bases and J 7 bases, with 12 bases left between them. Germline CDR1 is SGHDN and CDR2 is FVKESK. The CDR3 DNA reads as TGTGCCAGCAGCCAACTCGGCTCGATAGAGCAGTACTTC. Translated: CASSQLGSIEQYF. The full variable domain, rest sourced from reference TRBV14 and TRBJ2-7, is EAGVTQFPSHSVIEKGQTVTLRCDPISGHDNLYWYRRVMGKEIKFLLHFVKESKQDESGMPNNRFLAERTGGTYSTLKVQPAELEDSGVYFCASSQLGSIEQYFGPGTRLTVT.

The chain carries TRBV28 and TRBJ2-6; a possible D gene is TRBD2 (5 bases). The length of the CDR3 is 13 residues. CDR1 is MDHEN, CDR2 SYDVKM, per germline. Trimming took 6 bases from V and 2 from J, leaving 5 bases between them. The CDR3 DNA reads TGTGCCAGCAGCGGGGCTGGGGCCAACGTCCTGACTTTC. Protein product: CASSGAGANVLTF.

The chain is built from TRBV28 and TRBJ2-2; 8 bases agree with TRBD2. V lost 5 bases and J lost 7; bases outside the gene matches: 9. The CDR3 consists of 15 residues. Germline V gives CDR1 MDHEN, CDR2 SYDVKM. The CDR3 sequence is CASSPSGSRGGELFF. The CDR3 DNA is TGTGCCAGCAGTCCCAGCGGGAGCAGGGGCGGGGAGCTGTTTTTT.

This clonotype has a handful of counts. The chain employs TRBV27 and TRBJ1-5, with TRBD1 matching 9 bases. CDR3 length: 16 residues. V shed 5 bases, J shed 4 bases, and the junction held 9 bases outside the gene matches. The germline CDR1 and CDR2 sequences are MNHEY and SMNVEV (reference sequence). CDR3 residues: CASSSFGQGRNQPQHF. The CDR3 region has the DNA TGTGCCAGCAGTAGCTTCGGACAGGGGAGAAATCAGCCCCAGCATTTT.

The CDR3 is CATSDFARDATDTQYF. CDR3 DNA sequence: TGTGCCACCAGTGATTTTGCCAGGGACGCCACAGATACGCAGTATTTT. The chain combines TRBV24-1 with TRBJ2-3; perhaps D is TRBD1 or TRBD2 (5 bases each). Germline V gene lookup returns CDR1 KGHDR and CDR2 SFDVKD. V lost 1 base to trimming and J lost 2 bases, with 12 bases between them. The CDR3 contains 16 residues.

This clonotype was found a few times. V gene TRBV28 combines with J gene TRBJ2-7; no clear D. V dropped 7 bases and J dropped 4 bases, with 14 bases sitting between them. The length of the CDR3 is 13 residues. Per germline, CDR1 MDHEN and CDR2 SYDVKM. CDR3 loop: CASISPGAYEQYF. Here the CDR3 DNA reads TGTGCCAGCATCTCCCCAGGTGCATACGAGCAGTACTTC.

This clonotype was seen more than once but under ten times. The chain combines TRBV5-6 with TRBJ2-6; the D gene is possibly TRBD1 (6 bases). CDR3 length: 15 amino acids. Germline CDR1 reads SGHDT; CDR2 reads YYEEEE. V lost 4 bases and J lost 2, with 10 bases in between. CDR3: CASSQQGPGANVLTF. The DNA for the CDR3 is TGTGCCAGCAGCCAACAGGGACCTGGGGCCAACGTCCTGACTTTC.

This clonotype was detected only a few times. The chain combines TRBV7-9 with TRBJ2-7; D may be TRBD2 (6 bases). V lost 2 bases and J lost 3, with 23 bases in between. CDR1 is SEHNR and CDR2 is FQNEAQ in the germline V gene (reference sequence). The CDR3 is made up of 18 amino acids. The CDR3 nucleotides are TGTGCCAGCAGCTTAACGTACGGATCCGCGGGATTCAGCTACGAGCAGTACTTC. It codes for CASSLTYGSAGFSYEQYF.

The chain recombines TRBV29-1 with TRBJ1-1; perhaps TRBD1 as D (5 bases). CDR1 is SQVTM and CDR2 is ANQGSEA in the germline V gene. Trimming left V 4 bases short and J 0 bases short, with 27 bases between. The CDR3 sequence is 19 residues long. The CDR3 nucleotides are TGCAGCGTTGGTGAATGGGGGTCAGGGTTAGCTTATATGAACACTGAAGCTTTCTTT. Residues: CSVGEWGSGLAYMNTEAFF.